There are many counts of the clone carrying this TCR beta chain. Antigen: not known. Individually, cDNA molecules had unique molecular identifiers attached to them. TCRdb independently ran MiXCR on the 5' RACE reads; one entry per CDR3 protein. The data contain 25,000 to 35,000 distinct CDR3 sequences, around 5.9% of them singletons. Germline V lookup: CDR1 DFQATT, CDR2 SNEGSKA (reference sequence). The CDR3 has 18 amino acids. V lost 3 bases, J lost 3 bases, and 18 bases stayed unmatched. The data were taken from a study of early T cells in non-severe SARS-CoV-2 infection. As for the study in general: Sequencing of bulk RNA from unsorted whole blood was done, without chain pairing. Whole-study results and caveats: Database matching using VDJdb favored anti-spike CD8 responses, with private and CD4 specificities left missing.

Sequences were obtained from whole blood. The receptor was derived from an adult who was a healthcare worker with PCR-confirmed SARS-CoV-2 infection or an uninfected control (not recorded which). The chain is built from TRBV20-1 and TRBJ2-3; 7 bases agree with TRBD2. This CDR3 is CSARGDYHGVIGTDTQYF. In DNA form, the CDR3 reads TGCAGTGCTAGGGGGGACTACCACGGGGTAATTGGGACAGATACGCAGTATTTT.